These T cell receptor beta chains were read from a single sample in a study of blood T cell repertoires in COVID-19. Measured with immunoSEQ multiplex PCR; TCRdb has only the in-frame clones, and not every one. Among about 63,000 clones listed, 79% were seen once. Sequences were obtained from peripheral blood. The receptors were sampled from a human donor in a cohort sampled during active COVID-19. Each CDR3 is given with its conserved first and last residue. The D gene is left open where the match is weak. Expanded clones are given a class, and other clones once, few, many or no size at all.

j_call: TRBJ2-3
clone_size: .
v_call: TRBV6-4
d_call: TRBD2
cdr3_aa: CAAILAGGGADTQYF
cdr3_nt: TGTGCCGCCATTTTAGCGGGAGGGGGGGCAGATACGCAGTATTTT

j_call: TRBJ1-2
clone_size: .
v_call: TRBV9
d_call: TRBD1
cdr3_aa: CASSPGTGGMGNYGYTF
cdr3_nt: TGTGCCAGCAGCCCCGGGACAGGGGGAATGGGTAACTATGGCTACACCTTC

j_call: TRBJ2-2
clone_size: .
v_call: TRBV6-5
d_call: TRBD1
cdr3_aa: CASRSQGAGTGELFF
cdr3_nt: TGTGCCAGCAGATCACAGGGGGCAGGGACCGGGGAGCTGTTTTTT

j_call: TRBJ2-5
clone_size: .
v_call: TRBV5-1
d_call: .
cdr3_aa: CAATVLLQETQYF
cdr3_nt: TGCGCCGCCACGGTGCTCCTCCAAGAGACCCAGTACTTC

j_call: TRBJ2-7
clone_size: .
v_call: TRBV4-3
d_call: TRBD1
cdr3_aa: CASSHYRDRVGEQYF
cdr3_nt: TGCGCCAGCAGCCACTACCGGGACAGGGTAGGCGAGCAGTACTTC

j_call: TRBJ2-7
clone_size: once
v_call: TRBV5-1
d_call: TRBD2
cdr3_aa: CASSTGGFYEQYF
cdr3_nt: TGCGCCAGCAGCACGGGAGGATTCTACGAGCAGTACTTC

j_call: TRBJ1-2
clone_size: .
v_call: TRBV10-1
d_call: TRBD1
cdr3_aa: CASRGDSSSNYGYTF
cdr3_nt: TGCGCCAGCAGGGGGGACAGTTCTTCTAACTATGGCTACACCTTC

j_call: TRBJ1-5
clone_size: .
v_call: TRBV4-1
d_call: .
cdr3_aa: CASSPGDSNQPQHF
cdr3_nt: TGCGCCAGCAGCCCAGGGGATAGCAATCAGCCCCAGCATTTT

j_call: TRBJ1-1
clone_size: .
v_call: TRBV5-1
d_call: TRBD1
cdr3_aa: CASSQPGGTEAFF
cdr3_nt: TGCGCCAGCAGCCAACCAGGGGGCACTGAAGCTTTCTTT

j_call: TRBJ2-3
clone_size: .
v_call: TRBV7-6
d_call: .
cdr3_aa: CASTPGWGPSTDTQYF
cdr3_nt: TGTGCCAGCACCCCGGGCTGGGGCCCTAGCACAGATACGCAGTATTTT

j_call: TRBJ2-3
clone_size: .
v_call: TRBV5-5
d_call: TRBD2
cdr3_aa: CASSLASAGGRTDTQYF
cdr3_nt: TGTGCCAGCAGCTTGGCCTCGGCGGGAGGTCGCACAGATACGCAGTATTTT

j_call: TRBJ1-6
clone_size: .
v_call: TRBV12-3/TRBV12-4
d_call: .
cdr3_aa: CASSKARSPLHF
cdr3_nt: TGTGCCAGCAGCAAGGCGCGGTCACCCCTCCACTTT

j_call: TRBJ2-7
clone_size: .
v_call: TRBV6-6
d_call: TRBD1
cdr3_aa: CASSYSRMDRGYEQYF
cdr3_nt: TGTGCCAGCAGTTACTCTCGAATGGACAGGGGGTACGAGCAGTACTTC

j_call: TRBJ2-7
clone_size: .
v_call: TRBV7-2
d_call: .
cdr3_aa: CASSPRRQDEQYF
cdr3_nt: TGTGCCAGCAGCCCAAGGCGACAAGACGAGCAGTACTTC

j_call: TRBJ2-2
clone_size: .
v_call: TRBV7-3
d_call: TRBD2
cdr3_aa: CASGPTGGTGELFF
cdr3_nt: TGTGCCAGCGGCCCGACGGGGGGAACCGGGGAGCTGTTTTTT

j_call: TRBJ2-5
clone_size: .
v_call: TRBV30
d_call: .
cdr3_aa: CAWSAGVSQYF
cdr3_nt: TGTGCCTGGAGTGCAGGGGTCAGCCAGTACTTC

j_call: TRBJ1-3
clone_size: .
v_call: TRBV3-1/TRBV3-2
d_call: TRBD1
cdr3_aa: CASSPHRGSGNTIYF
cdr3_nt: TGTGCCAGCAGCCCACACAGGGGCTCTGGAAACACCATATATTTT

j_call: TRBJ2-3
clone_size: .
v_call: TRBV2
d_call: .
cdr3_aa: CASKERSTDTQYF
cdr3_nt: TGTGCCAGCAAGGAGCGGAGCACAGATACGCAGTATTTT

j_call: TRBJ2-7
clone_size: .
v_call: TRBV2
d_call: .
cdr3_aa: CATSRRLVSYEQYF
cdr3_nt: TGTGCCACCTCAAGGAGACTAGTCTCCTACGAGCAGTACTTC

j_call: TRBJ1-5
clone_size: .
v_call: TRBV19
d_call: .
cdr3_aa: CASSRGGVYSNQPQHF
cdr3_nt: TGTGCCAGTAGTAGAGGGGGAGTCTATAGCAATCAGCCCCAGCATTTT

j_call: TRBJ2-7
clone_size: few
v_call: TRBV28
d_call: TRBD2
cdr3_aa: CASIASGRFSYEQYF
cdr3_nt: TGTGCCAGCATCGCGAGCGGGAGGTTCTCCTACGAGCAGTACTTC

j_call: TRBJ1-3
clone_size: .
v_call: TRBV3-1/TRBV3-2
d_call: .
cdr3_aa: CASSRQGSGNTIYF
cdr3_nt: TGTGCCAGCAGTCGTCAGGGTTCGGGAAACACCATATATTTT

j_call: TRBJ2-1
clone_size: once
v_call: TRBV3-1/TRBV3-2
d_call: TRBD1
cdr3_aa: CASSRLTGDEQFF
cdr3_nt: TGTGCCAGCAGCCGACTGACAGGGGATGAGCAGTTCTTC

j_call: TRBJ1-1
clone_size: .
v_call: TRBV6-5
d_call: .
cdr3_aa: CASRKQGFGEAFF
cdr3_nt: TGTGCCAGCAGAAAGCAGGGCTTTGGTGAAGCTTTCTTT

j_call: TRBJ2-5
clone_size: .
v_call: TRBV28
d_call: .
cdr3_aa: CASSREETQYF
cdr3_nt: TGTGCCAGCAGCCGAGAAGAGACCCAGTACTTC

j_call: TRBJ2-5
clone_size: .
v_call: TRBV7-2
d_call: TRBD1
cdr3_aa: CASSLAMGQGRETQYF
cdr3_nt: TGTGCCAGCAGCTTAGCGATGGGACAGGGAAGGGAGACCCAGTACTTC

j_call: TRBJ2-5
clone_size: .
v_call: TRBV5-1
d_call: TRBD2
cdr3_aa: CASSVISGRTQETQYF
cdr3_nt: TGCGCCAGCAGCGTAATTAGCGGGAGGACACAAGAGACCCAGTACTTC

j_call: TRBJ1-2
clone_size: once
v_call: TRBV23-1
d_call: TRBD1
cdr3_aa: CASSQGGQRPPSDYGYTF
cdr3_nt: TGCGCCAGCAGTCAGGGGGGACAGAGACCCCCTTCGGACTATGGCTACACCTTC

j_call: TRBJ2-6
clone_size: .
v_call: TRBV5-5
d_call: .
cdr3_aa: CASSSILASGANVLTF
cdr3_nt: TGTGCCAGCAGTTCTATACTTGCCTCTGGGGCCAACGTCCTGACTTTC

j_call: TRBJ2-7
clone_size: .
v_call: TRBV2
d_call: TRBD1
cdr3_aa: CASTFTGGANEQYF
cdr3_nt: TGTGCCAGCACCTTTACAGGGGGCGCGAACGAGCAGTACTTC

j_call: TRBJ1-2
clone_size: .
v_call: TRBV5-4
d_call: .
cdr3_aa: CASSLLTGYYGYTF
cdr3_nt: TGTGCCAGCAGCTTACTGACAGGTTATTATGGCTACACCTTC

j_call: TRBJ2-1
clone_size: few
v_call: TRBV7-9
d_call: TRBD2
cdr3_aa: CASEFVRTSGRHNEQFF
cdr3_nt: TGTGCCAGCGAGTTTGTCCGGACTAGCGGGAGACACAATGAGCAGTTCTTC

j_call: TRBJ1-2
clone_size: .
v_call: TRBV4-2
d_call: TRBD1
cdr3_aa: CASSQERGLLLGYTF
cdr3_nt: TGTGCCAGCAGCCAAGAAAGGGGGCTGCTGTTGGGCTACACCTTC

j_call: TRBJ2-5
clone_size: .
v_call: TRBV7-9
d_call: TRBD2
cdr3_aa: CASSLTSGQETQYF
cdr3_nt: TGTGCCAGCAGCTTAACTAGCGGCCAAGAGACCCAGTACTTC

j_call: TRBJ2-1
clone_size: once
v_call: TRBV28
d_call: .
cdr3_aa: CASIPRGWSRSYNEQFF
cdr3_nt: TGTGCCAGCATCCCTCGAGGTTGGTCTAGGTCCTACAATGAGCAGTTCTTC

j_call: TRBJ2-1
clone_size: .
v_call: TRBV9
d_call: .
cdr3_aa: CASGGASSYNEQFF
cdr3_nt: TGTGCCAGCGGAGGGGCGAGCTCCTACAATGAGCAGTTCTTC

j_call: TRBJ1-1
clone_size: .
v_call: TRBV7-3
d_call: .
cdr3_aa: CASSATPYTEAFF
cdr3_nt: TGTGCCAGCAGCGCCACACCGTACACTGAAGCTTTCTTT

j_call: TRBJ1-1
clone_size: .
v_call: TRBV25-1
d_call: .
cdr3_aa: CASSEHGQKGTEAFF
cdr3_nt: TGTGCCAGCAGTGAGCACGGACAGAAGGGGACTGAAGCTTTCTTT

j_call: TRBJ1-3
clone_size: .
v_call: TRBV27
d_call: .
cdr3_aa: CASSSNRAGNTIYF
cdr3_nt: TGTGCCAGCAGTTCAAACAGGGCTGGAAACACCATATATTTT

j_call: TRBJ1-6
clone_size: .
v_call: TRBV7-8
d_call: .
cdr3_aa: CASSSYRVFNSPLHF
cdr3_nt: TGTGCCAGCAGCTCTTACAGGGTTTTTAATTCACCCCTCCACTTT

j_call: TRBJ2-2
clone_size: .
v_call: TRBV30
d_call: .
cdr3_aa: CAWNRVRHTGELFF
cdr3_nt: TGTGCCTGGAACAGGGTCAGGCACACCGGGGAGCTGTTTTTT

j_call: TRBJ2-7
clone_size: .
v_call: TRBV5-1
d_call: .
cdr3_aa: CASSLDGSVYEQYF
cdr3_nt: TGCGCCAGCAGCTTAGACGGGAGTGTCTACGAGCAGTACTTC

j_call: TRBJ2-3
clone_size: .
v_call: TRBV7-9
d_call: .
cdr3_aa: CASSLDSSGTQYF
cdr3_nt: TGTGCCAGCAGCTTAGACTCATCGGGTACGCAGTATTTT

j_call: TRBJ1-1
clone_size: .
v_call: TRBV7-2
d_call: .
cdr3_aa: CATSRMEQSKAFF
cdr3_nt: TGTGCCACATCGAGAATGGAACAGAGTAAAGCTTTCTTT

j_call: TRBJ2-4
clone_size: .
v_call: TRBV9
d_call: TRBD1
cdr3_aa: CASSVGLGKTGTKNIQYF
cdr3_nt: TGTGCCAGCAGCGTAGGGCTGGGAAAGACAGGGACCAAAAACATTCAGTACTTC

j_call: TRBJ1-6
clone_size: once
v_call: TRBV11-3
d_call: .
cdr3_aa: CASSLFGQGNSPLHF
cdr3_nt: TGTGCCAGCAGCTTATTCGGCCAGGGAAATTCACCCCTCCACTTT

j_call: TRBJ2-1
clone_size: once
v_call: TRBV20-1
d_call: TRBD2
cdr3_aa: CSAQREDEQFF
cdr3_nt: TGCAGTGCTCAGCGGGAGGATGAGCAGTTCTTC

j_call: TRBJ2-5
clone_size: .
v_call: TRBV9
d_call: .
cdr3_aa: CASSVQQGRGETQYF
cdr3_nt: TGTGCCAGCAGCGTGCAGCAGGGGCGCGGGGAGACCCAGTACTTC

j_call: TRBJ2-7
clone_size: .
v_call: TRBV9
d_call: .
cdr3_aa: CASSAGTLLPYEQYF
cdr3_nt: TGTGCCAGCAGCGCGGGGACTCTGCTCCCCTACGAGCAGTACTTC

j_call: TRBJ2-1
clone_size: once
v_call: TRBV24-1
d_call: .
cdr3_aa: CATSDQTGFNEQFF
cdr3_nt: TGTGCCACCAGTGACCAAACAGGCTTCAATGAGCAGTTCTTC

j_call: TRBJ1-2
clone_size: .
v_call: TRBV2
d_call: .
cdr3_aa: CASSEALSRSYYYGYTF
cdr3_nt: TGTGCCAGCAGTGAAGCGCTTAGTCGGAGCTACTACTATGGCTACACCTTC

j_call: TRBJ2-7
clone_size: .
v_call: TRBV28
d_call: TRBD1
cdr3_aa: CASSFLGTGTSYEQYF
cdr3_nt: TGTGCCAGCAGTTTCCTTGGGACAGGGACTTCCTACGAGCAGTACTTC

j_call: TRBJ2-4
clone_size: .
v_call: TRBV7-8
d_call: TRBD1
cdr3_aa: CASSVTGGGNIQYF
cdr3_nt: TGTGCCAGCAGCGTGACAGGGGGCGGAAACATTCAGTACTTC

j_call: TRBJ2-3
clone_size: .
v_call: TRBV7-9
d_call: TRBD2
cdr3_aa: CASSDRDYNTDTQYF
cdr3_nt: TGTGCCAGCAGCGACCGGGACTATAACACAGATACGCAGTATTTT

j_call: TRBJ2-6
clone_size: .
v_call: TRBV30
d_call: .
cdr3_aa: CAWGTSVGANVLTF
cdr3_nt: TGTGCCTGGGGCACTTCGGTTGGGGCCAACGTCCTGACTTTC

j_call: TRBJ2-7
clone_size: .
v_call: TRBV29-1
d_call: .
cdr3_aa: CSVVPGFQYEQYF
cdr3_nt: TGCAGCGTTGTCCCGGGATTCCAGTACGAGCAGTACTTC

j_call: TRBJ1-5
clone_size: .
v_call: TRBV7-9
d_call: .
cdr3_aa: CASSTDSPNQPQHF
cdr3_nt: TGTGCCAGCAGTACCGACAGTCCCAATCAGCCCCAGCATTTT

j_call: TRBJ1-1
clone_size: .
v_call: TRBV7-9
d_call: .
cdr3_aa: CASSLGGAYTEAFF
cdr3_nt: TGTGCCAGCAGCCTCGGCGGGGCGTACACTGAAGCTTTCTTT